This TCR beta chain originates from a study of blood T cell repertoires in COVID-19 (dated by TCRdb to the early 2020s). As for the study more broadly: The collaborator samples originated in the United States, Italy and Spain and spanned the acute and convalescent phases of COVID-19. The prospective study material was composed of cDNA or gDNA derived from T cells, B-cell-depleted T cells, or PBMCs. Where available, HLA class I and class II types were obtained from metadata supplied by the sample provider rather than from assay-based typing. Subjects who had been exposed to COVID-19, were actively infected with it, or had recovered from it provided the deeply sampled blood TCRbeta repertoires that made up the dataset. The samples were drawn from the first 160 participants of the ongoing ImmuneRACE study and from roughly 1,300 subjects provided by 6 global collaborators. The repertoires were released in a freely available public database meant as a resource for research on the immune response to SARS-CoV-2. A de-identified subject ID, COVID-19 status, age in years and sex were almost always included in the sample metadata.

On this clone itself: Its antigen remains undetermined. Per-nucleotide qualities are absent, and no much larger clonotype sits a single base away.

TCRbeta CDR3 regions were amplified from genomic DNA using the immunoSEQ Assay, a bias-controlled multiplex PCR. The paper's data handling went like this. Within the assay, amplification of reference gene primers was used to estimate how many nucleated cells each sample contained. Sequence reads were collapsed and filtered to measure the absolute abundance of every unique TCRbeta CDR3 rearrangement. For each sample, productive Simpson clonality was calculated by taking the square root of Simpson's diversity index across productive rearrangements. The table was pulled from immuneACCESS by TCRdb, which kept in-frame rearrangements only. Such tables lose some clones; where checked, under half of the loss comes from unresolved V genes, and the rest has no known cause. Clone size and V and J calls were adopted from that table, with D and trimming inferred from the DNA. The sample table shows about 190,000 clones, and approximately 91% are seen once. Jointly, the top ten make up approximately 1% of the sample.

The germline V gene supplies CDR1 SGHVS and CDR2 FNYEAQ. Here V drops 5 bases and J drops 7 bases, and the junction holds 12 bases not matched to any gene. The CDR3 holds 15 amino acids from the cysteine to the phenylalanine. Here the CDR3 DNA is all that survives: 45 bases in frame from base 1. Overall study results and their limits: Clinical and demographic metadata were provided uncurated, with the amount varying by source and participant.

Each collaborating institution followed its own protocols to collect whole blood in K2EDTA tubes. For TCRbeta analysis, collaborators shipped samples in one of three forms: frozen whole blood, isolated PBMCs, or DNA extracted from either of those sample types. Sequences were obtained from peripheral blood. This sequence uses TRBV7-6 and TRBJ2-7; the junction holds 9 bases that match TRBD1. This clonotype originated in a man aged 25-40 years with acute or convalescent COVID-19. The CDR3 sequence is CASSPLGQGKREQYF. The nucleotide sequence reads TGTGCCAGCAGCCCCCTGGGACAGGGTAAGAGGGAGCAGTACTTC. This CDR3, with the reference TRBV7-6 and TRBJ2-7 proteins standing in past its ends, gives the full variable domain GAGVSQSPRYKVTKRGQDVALRCDPISGHVSLYWYRQALGQGPEFLTYFNYEAQQDKSGLPNDRFSAERPEGSISTLTIQRTEQRDSAMYRCASSPLGQGKREQYFGPGTRLTVT.